This is a list of T cell receptor beta chains from one sample in a study of cytomegalovirus exposure and HLA in healthy donors. The data were produced by immunoSEQ multiplex PCR, yet TCRdb's version contains in-frame clones alone and is incomplete. This table has around 84,000 clones, around 73% appearing once. Sequencing was done on a sample of PBMCs. The receptor set was obtained from a man in his fifties in good health and CMV-seronegative. The CDR3 runs from the conserved cysteine through the conserved F or W. D genes are given only for firm matches. Expanded clones are given a class, and other clones once, few, many or no size at all.

len | d_gene | j_gene | abundance | v_gene | CDR3nt | CDR3aa
15 | . | TRBJ1-5 | once | TRBV6-1 | TGTGCCAGCAGTATTGGAAACAGCCTTAATCAGCCCCAGCATTTT | CASSIGNSLNQPQHF
15 | TRBD2 | TRBJ2-5 | . | TRBV7-9 | TGTGCCAGCAGCTGGGGACTAGCGGGGCAAGAGACCCAGTACTTC | CASSWGLAGQETQYF
18 | TRBD2 | TRBJ2-3 | . | TRBV30 | TGTGCCTGGAGTGTAAGGTTGGGGCTAGCGGACCGAACAGATACGCAGTATTTT | CAWSVRLGLADRTDTQYF
20 | . | TRBJ1-1 | . | TRBV7-8 | TGTGCCAGCAGCCGGCGGCCTGCCTCGGGGGGCTTTGTATCGGACACTGAAGCTTTCTTT | CASSRRPASGGFVSDTEAFF
15 | . | TRBJ1-2 | . | TRBV14 | TGTGCCAGCAGCCTGAGGCGGGGTTGGAACTATGGCTACACCTTC | CASSLRRGWNYGYTF
15 | TRBD1 | TRBJ1-4 | . | TRBV5-1 | TGCGCCAGCAGCTTGGAGGGGACAGGGGCGGAAAAACTGTTTTTT | CASSLEGTGAEKLFF
14 | TRBD2 | TRBJ2-7 | few | TRBV6-1 | TGTGCCAGCAGGGTAGAGCGGGGGGGCTACGAGCAGTACTTC | CASRVERGGYEQYF
15 | TRBD2 | TRBJ2-3 | . | TRBV7-8 | TGTGCCAGCAGCGGACTAGCGGGGCGCACAGATACGCAGTATTTT | CASSGLAGRTDTQYF
15 | TRBD1 | TRBJ1-4 | . | TRBV6-5 | TGTGCCAGCAGTTTAAACAGGGGGCGAGGTGAAAAACTGTTTTTT | CASSLNRGRGEKLFF
14 | . | TRBJ2-7 | . | TRBV15 | TGTGCCACCAGCAACCGACAGGGCGGGGTCGAGCAGTACTTC | CATSNRQGGVEQYF
17 | TRBD1 | TRBJ2-7 | few | TRBV30 | TGTGCCTGGAGTGGAATGGCTCGGACAGGGATGACCTACGAGCAGTACTTC | CAWSGMARTGMTYEQYF
15 | TRBD1 | TRBJ2-5 | . | TRBV4-3 | TGCGCCAGCAGCCAGAGACAGGGGTACCAAGAGACCCAGTACTTC | CASSQRQGYQETQYF
13 | . | TRBJ2-4 | . | TRBV2 | TGTGCCAGCAAGGGAGACCGTCTTTTCATTCAGTACTTC | CASKGDRLFIQYF
18 | . | TRBJ1-4 | . | TRBV4-1 | TGCGCCAGCAGCCAAGTAAACTTTATGGGGCCAACTAATGAAAAACTGTTTTTT | CASSQVNFMGPTNEKLFF
16 | TRBD2 | TRBJ2-3 | once | TRBV9 | TGTGCCAGCAGCCTCGGGGGAGCGGGGGGGCCCGATACGCAGTATTTT | CASSLGGAGGPDTQYF
15 | . | TRBJ2-7 | . | TRBV6-5 | TGTGCCAGCAGTTACCGGACAGTCCGTTACTACGAGCAGTACTTC | CASSYRTVRYYEQYF
15 | TRBD1 | TRBJ1-5 | . | TRBV6-5 | TGTGCCAGCAGTTACTCCTACAGGGGAGGTCAGCCCCAGCATTTT | CASSYSYRGGQPQHF
13 | TRBD1 | TRBJ1-1 | once | TRBV11-2 | TGTGCCAGCAGCCCAAGACAGGGCAGCCGAGCTTTCTTT | CASSPRQGSRAFF
13 | . | TRBJ2-3 | once | TRBV19 | TGTGCCAGTAGTATTAGGACTCAAGATACGCAGTATTTT | CASSIRTQDTQYF
13 | . | TRBJ1-1 | few | TRBV5-1 | TGCGCCAGCAGCGGGGGGGTAAACACTGAAGCTTTCTTT | CASSGGVNTEAFF
14 | TRBD2 | TRBJ2-3 | . | TRBV7-3 | TGTGCCAGCAGTTATAGCGGGGGGACAGATACGCAGTATTTT | CASSYSGGTDTQYF
14 | . | TRBJ1-4 | few | TRBV6-5 | TGTGCCAGCAGCCCTACAGGTTATGTGAGAAAACTGTTTTTT | CASSPTGYVRKLFF
14 | . | TRBJ1-2 | . | TRBV2 | TGTGCCAGCAGTGAAAGCCAGGGCCCAGCTGGCTACACCTTC | CASSESQGPAGYTF
15 | . | TRBJ2-1 | . | TRBV5-1 | TGCGCCAGTTCCGGTGAGGGGGGGAGGTACAATGAGCAGTTCTTC | CASSGEGGRYNEQFF